These 29 T cell receptor beta chains were all obtained from the same sample, sequenced in a study of neoadjuvant anti-PD-1 for oral cavity cancer. Time point defined: after neoadjuvant nivolumab, at surgical resection. Assay: immunoSEQ multiplex PCR; the TCRdb copy retains only in-frame clones and omits some. The sample comprises over 7,500 clones, about 70% of which are singletons, and approximately 3.8% rests with the top ten. Sample: PBMCs, taken after nivolumab (anti-PD-1) treatment. Receptor source: a person aged 40 to 85 with oral cavity squamous cell carcinoma.

The chain links TRBV7-7 to TRBJ2-1; 12 nucleotides align to TRBD2. The V gene's germline CDR1 is SSHAT and CDR2 FNYEAQ (reference sequence). V shed 4 bases and J 7 bases; nucleotides not matched to a gene: 5. CDR3 length: 15 amino acids. CDR3 coding DNA: TGTGCCAGCAGCTCTAGCGGGGGGGCCCAAAATGAGCAGTTCTTC. Protein product: CASSSSGGAQNEQFF.

This clone was observed a handful of times. The CDR3 protein is CASRRPNQPQHF. The CDR3 coding sequence is TGTGCCAGCAGACGCCCTAATCAGCCCCAGCATTTT. The V gene is TRBV28, the J gene TRBJ1-5; the D is unclear. V was pared by 6 bases and J by 4 bases, with 7 bases between. This CDR3 is 12 amino acids long. Germline CDR1 and CDR2: MDHEN and SYDVKM.

The genes are TRBV5-6 and TRBJ1-2; D is unresolved. Germline loops: CDR1 SGHDT, CDR2 YYEEEE. This CDR3 has 15 residues. The V gene lost 4 bases and the J gene lost 6 bases, with 19 bases spanning the gap. CDR3: CASSPVGDFGNGYTF. For the CDR3, the DNA is TGTGCCAGCAGCCCGGTCGGGGATTTTGGGAATGGCTACACCTTC.

This clone was seen only a few times. This chain uses TRBV10-2 with TRBJ2-5; either TRBD1 or TRBD2 may supply D (5 bases each). V was clipped by 0 bases and J by 7 bases, with 18 bases between them. From germline, CDR1 is WSHSY and CDR2 SAAADI. The CDR3 totals 16 residues. CDR3 DNA: TGCGCCAGCAGTGAGTCACGTGGGACGGACGGTCGGACCCAGTACTTC. Residues: CASSESRGTDGRTQYF.

The chain carries TRBV10-2 and TRBJ1-6; D is possibly TRBD1 (5 bases). Germline assignment: CDR1 WSHSY and CDR2 SAAADI. V lost 2 bases and J 9 bases, leaving 11 bases between the germline ends. CDR3 length: 14 amino acids. The CDR3 loop is CASSEVGGGSPLHF. The CDR3 nucleotides read TGCGCCAGCAGTGAGGTGGGGGGGGGTTCACCCCTCCACTTT.

The chain carries TRBV27 and TRBJ1-1; the match to TRBD1 covers 7 bases. Germline CDR1 is MNHEY and CDR2 is SMNVEV (reference sequence). The CDR3 spans 16 residues. V lost 5 bases, J lost 2 bases, and 11 bases stayed unmatched. This CDR3 is CASSKQTGRENTEAFF. The DNA of the CDR3 is TGTGCCAGCAGTAAACAGACAGGGAGGGAAAACACTGAAGCTTTCTTT.

The chain is built from TRBV6-1 and TRBJ2-3; D not certain. Trimming removed 1 base at V and 5 bases at J, with 10 bases between. This CDR3 is built from 14 residues. Germline lookup yields CDR1 MNHNS and CDR2 SASEGT. CDR3: CASSEGSYKDTQYF. CDR3 DNA: TGTGCCAGCAGTGAAGGCTCCTATAAAGATACGCAGTATTTT.

With respect to this clone: The sample holds other DNA sequences that translate to the same CDR3. The rearrangement links TRBV30 to TRBJ2-3; D uncertain. The V and J ends lost 0 bases and 4 bases respectively, with 8 bases between them. CDR1 and CDR2 (germline): GTSNPN, SVGIG (reference sequence). The CDR3 loop spans 13 amino acids. The chain's CDR3 is CAWSVRRADTQYF. In nucleotides, the CDR3 is TGTGCCTGGAGTGTACGAAGGGCAGATACGCAGTATTTT. Using reference TRBV30 and TRBJ2-3 for the parts outside the CDR3, the full variable domain is SQTIHQWPATLVQPVGSPLSLECTVEGTSNPNLYWYRQAAGRGLQLLFYSVGIGQISSEVPQNLSASRPQDRQFILSSKKLLLSDSGFYLCAWSVRRADTQYFGPGTRLTVL.

This clone was observed a handful of times. This chain links TRBV11-3 with TRBJ2-4, with 9 bases that match TRBD1. Germline values: CDR1 SGHNT, CDR2 YENEEA. The CDR3 runs 15 residues. J was trimmed by 7 bases and V by 0 bases; bases with no gene match: 4. CDR3 sequence (DNA): TGTGCCAGCAGCTTAGAGGGCGGACAGGGGAACATTCAGTACTTC. Amino acid sequence: CASSLEGGQGNIQYF.

This sequence joins TRBV5-5 and TRBJ2-5; TRBD2 agrees at 8 bases. The CDR3 totals 15 residues. Germline V gene sequence: CDR1 SGHKS, CDR2 YYEKEE (reference sequence). The J segment lost 5 bases and the V segment lost 2 bases, leaving 8 bases of the junction unmatched. In DNA, the CDR3 is TGTGCCAGCAGCTTCGGTAGCGGGGCTAGGGAGACCCAGTACTTC. Translated: CASSFGSGARETQYF.

The chain joins TRBV25-1 to TRBJ1-1; a weak D match, TRBD1 (5 bases). Germline loops: CDR1 MGHDK, CDR2 SYGVNS. V was cut by 6 bases and J by 3 bases, with 14 bases left in between. The CDR3 totals 14 residues. The CDR3 here is CASSRNRRDTEAFF. DNA for the CDR3: TGTGCCAGCAGCAGAAACAGGAGGGACACTGAAGCTTTCTTT.

This clone was seen once. The chain carries TRBV5-4 and TRBJ2-7, with 10 bases fitting TRBD2. Per the germline V gene, CDR1 is SGHNT and CDR2 is YYREEE (reference sequence). The CDR3 contains 16 residues. Trimming at V came to 4 bases and at J to 5 bases, leaving 12 bases not matched to a gene. CDR3 nucleotide sequence: TGTGCCAGCAGCCGGCCCGAACTAGCGGGGCGGAACGAGCAGTACTTC. Residues: CASSRPELAGRNEQYF. Full variable domain (outside the CDR3, taken from reference TRBV5-4 and TRBJ2-7): ETGVTQSPTHLIKTRGQQVTLRCSSQSGHNTVSWYQQALGQGPQFIFQYYREEENGRGNFPPRFSGLQFPNYSSELNVNALELDDSALYLCASSRPELAGRNEQYFGPGTRLTVT.

V and J are TRBV2 and TRBJ1-2; D possibly corresponds to TRBD1 (6 bases). This CDR3 is built from 12 residues. V was cut by 5 bases and J by 4 bases, with 8 bases left in between. Germline assignment: CDR1 SNHLY and CDR2 FYNNEI. DNA for the CDR3: TGTGCCAGCAGTACGGACAGCTATGGCTACACCTTC. As protein: CASSTDSYGYTF.

This rearrangement joins TRBV25-1 to TRBJ2-1; 8 bases are shared with TRBD2. V dropped 2 bases and J dropped 4; count of bases not matched to a gene: 4. The CDR3 has 15 residues. CDR1 MGHDK and CDR2 SYGVNS come from the germline V gene. The CDR3 loop reads CASSETLAGYNEQFF. For the CDR3, the DNA is TGTGCCAGCAGTGAAACGCTAGCGGGTTACAATGAGCAGTTCTTC.

The rearrangement links TRBV5-1 to TRBJ2-3; TRBD1 aligns across 8 bases. Trimming cost V 0 bases and J 4 bases; bases outside gene matches: 7. Looked up from germline, CDR1 is SGHRS and CDR2 is YFSETQ. The CDR3 consists of 16 residues. Here the CDR3 reads CASSLVPGQAPDTQYF. The DNA for the CDR3 is TGCGCCAGCAGCTTGGTTCCGGGACAGGCGCCAGATACGCAGTATTTT.

This clone was seen a few times. The chain employs TRBV27 and TRBJ1-1; possible D gene TRBD1, 5 bases. V was cut by 4 bases and J by 11 bases, with 17 bases left in between. The CDR3 length is 13 residues. Germline CDR1 is MNHEY and CDR2 is SMNVEV (reference sequence). This chain's CDR3 is CASSSGTAYNAFF. In DNA, the CDR3 is TGTGCCAGCAGTTCCGGGACCGCATATAACGCTTTCTTT.

The rearrangement links TRBV7-9 to TRBJ2-5, with 13 positions matching TRBD2. Trimming cost V 5 bases and J 6 bases; bases outside gene matches: 15. This CDR3 is built from 18 residues. Per the germline V gene, CDR1 is SEHNR and CDR2 is FQNEAQ (reference sequence). This CDR3 reads CASSRGTSGNRLGQTQYF. The CDR3 DNA is TGTGCCAGCAGCCGGGGGACTAGCGGGAACCGCTTGGGCCAGACCCAGTACTTC.

Remarks on this clone: The same CDR3 can be traced to other DNA sequences in this sample. This chain uses TRBV6-5 with TRBJ1-1, with 7 positions matching TRBD1. The CDR3 is 12 amino acids. The V segment lost 6 bases and the J segment 6 bases; nucleotides outside the gene matches: 4. Germline lookup yields CDR1 MNHEY and CDR2 SVGAGI. The CDR3: CASRRTGAEAFF. The CDR3 DNA follows: TGTGCCAGCAGACGTACAGGGGCTGAAGCTTTCTTT.

The CDR3 DNA follows: TGTGCCAGCAGTGGGACAACCTACGAGCAGTACTTC. This encodes CASSGTTYEQYF. The chain recombines TRBV25-1 with TRBJ2-7; weak D call: TRBD1 (5 bases). The CDR3 extends over 12 amino acids. Trimming pared 4 bases from V and 2 bases from J, leaving 6 bases between. CDR1 and CDR2 from the germline V gene are MGHDK and SYGVNS.

J is TRBJ2-1 and V is TRBV19; either TRBD1 or TRBD2 may supply D (7 bases each). The CDR3 length is 13 residues. Germline V CDR1 and CDR2: LNHDA, SQIVND (reference sequence). V lost 6 bases and J lost 8, with 14 bases in between. CDR3 loop: CASSDREGYEQFF. Written as DNA, the CDR3 is TGTGCCAGTAGCGACAGGGAGGGCTATGAGCAGTTCTTC.

A single count supports this clone. The CDR3 reads CASSLSEHATINSPLHF. The CDR3 coding sequence is TGTGCCAGCAGCTTAAGTGAACACGCGACGATAAATTCACCCCTCCACTTT. The chain has TRBV7-8 and TRBJ1-6; D gene unclear. CDR3 length equals 17 residues. CDR1 is SGHVS and CDR2 is FQNEAQ in the germline V gene. V was cut by 2 bases and J by 7 bases, with 18 bases left in between.

A few counts support this clone. The rearrangement uses TRBV29-1 and TRBJ2-7; 9 positions agree with TRBD2. Germline V lookup: CDR1 SQVTM, CDR2 ANQGSEA. CDR3 length: 15 amino acids. The J segment lost 6 bases and the V segment lost 0 bases, leaving 9 bases of the junction unmatched. Here the CDR3 DNA reads TGCAGCGTTGAAGATCCTAGCGGGATGAGGGGCGAGCAGTACTTC. Residues: CSVEDPSGMRGEQYF.

This clone was seen only once. This rearrangement joins TRBV6-5 to TRBJ2-7, with D maybe TRBD1 (5 bases). Germline values: CDR1 MNHEY, CDR2 SVGAGI. With 1 base removed from V and 7 bases from J, the gap between germline ends came to 14 bases. The CDR3 contains 14 residues. The CDR3 protein is CASSYFLDSGEQYF. For the CDR3, the DNA is TGTGCCAGCAGTTACTTCTTAGACAGTGGGGAGCAGTACTTC.

V and J are TRBV7-8 and TRBJ1-6, with TRBD1 identical over 7 bases. V lost 4 bases and J lost 8; bases outside the gene matches: 5. CDR1 and CDR2 (germline): SGHVS, FQNEAQ. The CDR3 is 14 residues long. In DNA, the CDR3 is TGTGCCAGCAGCTCACAGGGGTGGGATTCACCCCTCCACTTT. It encodes CASSSQGWDSPLHF. The whole variable domain, filled in from reference TRBV7-8 and TRBJ1-6, reads GAGVSQSPRYKVAKRGQDVALRCDPISGHVSLFWYQQALGQGPEFLTYFQNEAQLDKSGLPSDRFFAERPEGSVSTLKIQRTQQEDSAVYLCASSSQGWDSPLHFGNGTRLTVT.

The rearrangement uses TRBV6-5 and TRBJ1-1; 8 nucleotides line up with TRBD1. Germline V gene sequence: CDR1 MNHEY, CDR2 SVGAGI. There are 15 residues in the CDR3. The V gene end was trimmed by 4 bases and the J gene end by 0 bases; junction bases not matched to a gene: 4. DNA for the CDR3: TGTGCCAGCAGTTTAGGACAGGGAATGAACACTGAAGCTTTCTTT. Residues: CASSLGQGMNTEAFF.

The rearrangement joins TRBV5-6 to TRBJ1-6; 9 nucleotides agree with TRBD1. The CDR3 has 14 amino acids. The ends lost 1 base at V and 9 bases at J; junction bases unmatched: 2. The germline V gene encodes CDR1 SGHDT and CDR2 YYEEEE. CDR3 amino acids: CASSLLGQGSPLHF. DNA of the CDR3: TGTGCCAGCAGCTTGTTGGGACAGGGTTCACCCCTCCACTTT.

The chain is built from TRBV5-1 and TRBJ2-5; D may be TRBD2 (6 bases). Germline CDR1 SGHRS, CDR2 YFSETQ. This CDR3 region has 14 residues. Between the trimmed V and J ends, which lost 4 bases and 3 bases, there was a span of 13 bases. CDR3 DNA: TGCGCCAGCAGCCGTGGAGGGGCCGAAGAGACCCAGTACTTC. Translated: CASSRGGAEETQYF. The full variable domain, rest sourced from reference TRBV5-1 and TRBJ2-5, is KAGVTQTPRYLIKTRGQQVTLSCSPISGHRSVSWYQQTPGQGLQFLFEYFSETQRNKGNFPGRFSGRQFSNSRSEMNVSTLELGDSALYLCASSRGGAEETQYFGPGTRLLVL.

The J gene is TRBJ1-3, the V gene TRBV19; the match to TRBD1 covers 8 bases. The CDR3 loop spans 16 amino acids. The V and J ends lost 3 bases and 1 base, in that order; junction bases with no gene match: 5. Germline CDR1 is LNHDA and CDR2 is SQIVND (reference sequence). Here the CDR3 reads CASSMDRVFSGNTIYF. The CDR3 DNA follows: TGTGCCAGTAGTATGGACAGGGTTTTTTCTGGAAACACCATATATTTT.

In this sample, this clone turned up a few times. The V call is TRBV7-2, the J call TRBJ1-1; a weak D match, TRBD1 (5 bases). Trimming took 2 bases from V and 6 from J, leaving 10 bases between them. The CDR3 length is 13 residues. Germline values: CDR1 SGHTA, CDR2 FQGNSA. The CDR3 region has the DNA TGTGCCAGCAGCTTAATCGGGGCCTCTGAAGCTTTCTTT. Its protein is CASSLIGASEAFF.